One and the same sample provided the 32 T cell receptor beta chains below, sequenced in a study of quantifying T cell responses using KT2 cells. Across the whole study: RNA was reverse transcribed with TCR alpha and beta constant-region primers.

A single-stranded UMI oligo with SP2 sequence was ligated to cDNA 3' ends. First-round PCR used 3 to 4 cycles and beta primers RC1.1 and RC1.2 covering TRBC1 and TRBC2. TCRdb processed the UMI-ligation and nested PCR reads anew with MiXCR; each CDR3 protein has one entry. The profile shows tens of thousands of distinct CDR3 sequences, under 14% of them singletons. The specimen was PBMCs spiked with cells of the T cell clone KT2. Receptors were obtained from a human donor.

CDR3 in DNA: TGTGCCAGCAGACCCACAGGGGGGACTGAAGCTTTCTTT. Protein sequence: CASRPTGGTEAFF. The V call is TRBV12-3 or TRBV12-4, the J call TRBJ1-1; 8 positions match TRBD1. The CDR3 is 13 amino acids. The V and J ends lost 6 bases and 5 bases, in that order; junction bases with no gene match: 5.

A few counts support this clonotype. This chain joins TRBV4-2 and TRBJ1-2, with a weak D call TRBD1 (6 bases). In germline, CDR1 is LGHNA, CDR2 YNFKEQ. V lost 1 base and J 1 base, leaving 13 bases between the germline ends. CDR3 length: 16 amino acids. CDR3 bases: TGTGCCAGCAGCCAAGGCACAGGGTACCTTAACTATGGCTACACCTTC. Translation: CASSQGTGYLNYGYTF.

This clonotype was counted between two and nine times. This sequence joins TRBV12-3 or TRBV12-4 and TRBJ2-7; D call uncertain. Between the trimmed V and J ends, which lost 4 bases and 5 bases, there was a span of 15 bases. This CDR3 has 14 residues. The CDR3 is CASSSTGRWDEQYF. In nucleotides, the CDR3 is TGTGCCAGCAGTTCCACGGGCCGCTGGGACGAGCAGTACTTC.

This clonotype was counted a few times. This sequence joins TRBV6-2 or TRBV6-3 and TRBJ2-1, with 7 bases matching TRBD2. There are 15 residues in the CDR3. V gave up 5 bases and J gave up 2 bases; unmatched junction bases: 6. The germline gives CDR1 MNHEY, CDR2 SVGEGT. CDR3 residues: CASSHTSETYNEQFF. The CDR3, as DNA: TGTGCCAGCAGTCACACTAGCGAGACCTACAATGAGCAGTTCTTC.

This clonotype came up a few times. The CDR3 DNA is TGTGCCAGCACCGGACAGGGGGCGGGTAATTATGAGCAGTTCTTC. Protein product: CASTGQGAGNYEQFF. The chain employs TRBV9 and TRBJ2-1; 11 nucleotides line up with TRBD1. The CDR3 sequence is 15 residues long. CDR1 and CDR2 from the germline V gene are SGDLS and YYNGEE. The V and J ends lost 6 bases and 8 bases, in that order; junction bases with no gene match: 10.

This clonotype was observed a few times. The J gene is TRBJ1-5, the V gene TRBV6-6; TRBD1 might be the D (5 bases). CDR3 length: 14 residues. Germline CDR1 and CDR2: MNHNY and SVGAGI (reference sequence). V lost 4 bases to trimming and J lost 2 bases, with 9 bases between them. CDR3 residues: CASSWGTGNQPQHF. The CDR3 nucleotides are TGTGCCAGCAGTTGGGGCACGGGCAATCAGCCCCAGCATTTT.

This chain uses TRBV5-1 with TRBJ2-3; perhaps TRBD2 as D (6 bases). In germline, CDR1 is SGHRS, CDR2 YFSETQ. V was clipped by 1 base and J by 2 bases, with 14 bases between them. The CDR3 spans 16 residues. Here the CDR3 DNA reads TGCGCCAGCAGCTTGTCTCGCGGGACTCACACAGATACGCAGTATTTT. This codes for CASSLSRGTHTDTQYF.

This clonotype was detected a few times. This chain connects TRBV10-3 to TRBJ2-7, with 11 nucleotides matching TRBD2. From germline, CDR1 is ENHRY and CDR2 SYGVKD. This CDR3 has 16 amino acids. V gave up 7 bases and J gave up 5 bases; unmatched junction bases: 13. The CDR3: CAITASGGRLPHEQYF. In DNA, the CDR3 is TGTGCCATCACGGCTAGCGGGGGGAGGCTTCCTCACGAGCAGTACTTC.

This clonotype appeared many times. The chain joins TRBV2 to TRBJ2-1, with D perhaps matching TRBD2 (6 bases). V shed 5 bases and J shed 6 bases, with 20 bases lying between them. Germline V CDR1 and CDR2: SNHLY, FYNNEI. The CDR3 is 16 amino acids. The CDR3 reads CASSPEALASSNEQFF. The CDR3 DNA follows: TGTGCCAGCAGTCCCGAGGCACTAGCCTCTTCCAATGAGCAGTTCTTC. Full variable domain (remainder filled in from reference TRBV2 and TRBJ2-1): EPEVTQTPSHQVTQMGQEVILRCVPISNHLYFYWYRQILGQKVEFLVSFYNNEISEKSEIFDDQFSVERPDGSNFTLKIRSTKLEDSAMYFCASSPEALASSNEQFFGPGTRLTVL.

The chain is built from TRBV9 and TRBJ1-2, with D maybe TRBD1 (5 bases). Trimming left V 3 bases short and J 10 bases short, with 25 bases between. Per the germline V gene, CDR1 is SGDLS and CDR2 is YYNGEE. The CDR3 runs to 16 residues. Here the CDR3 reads CASSAAAGEGVEAYTF. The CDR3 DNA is TGTGCCAGCAGCGCAGCTGCGGGGGAAGGAGTGGAGGCCTACACCTTC.

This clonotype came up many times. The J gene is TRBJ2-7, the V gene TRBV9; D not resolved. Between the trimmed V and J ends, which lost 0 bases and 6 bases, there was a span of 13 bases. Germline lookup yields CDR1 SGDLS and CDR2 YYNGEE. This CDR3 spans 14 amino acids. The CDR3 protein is CASSVAPETGEQYF. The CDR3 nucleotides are TGTGCCAGCAGCGTAGCACCGGAAACGGGCGAGCAGTACTTC.

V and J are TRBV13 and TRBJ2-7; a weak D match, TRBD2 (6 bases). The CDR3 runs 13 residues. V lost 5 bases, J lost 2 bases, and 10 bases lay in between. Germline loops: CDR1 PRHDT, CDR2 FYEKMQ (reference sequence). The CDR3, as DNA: TGTGCCAGCAGCCCAGCGGGTACCTACGAGCAGTACTTC. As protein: CASSPAGTYEQYF.

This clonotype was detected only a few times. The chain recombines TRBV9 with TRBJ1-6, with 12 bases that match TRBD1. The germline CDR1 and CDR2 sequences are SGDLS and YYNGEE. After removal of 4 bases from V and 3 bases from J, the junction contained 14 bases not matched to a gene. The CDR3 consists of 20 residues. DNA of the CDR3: TGTGCCAGCAGCCCGAAACCAAGGGGGACAGGGGGCTTCTATAATTCACCCCTCCACTTT. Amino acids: CASSPKPRGTGGFYNSPLHF.

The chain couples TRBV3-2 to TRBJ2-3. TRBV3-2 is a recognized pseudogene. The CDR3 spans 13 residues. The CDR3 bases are TGTGCCAGCAGCCGACTGGCCACAGATACGCAGTATTTT. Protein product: CASSRLATDTQYF.

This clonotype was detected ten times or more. The CDR3 sequence: CASSPREYTDTQYF. The CDR3 DNA sequence: TGTGCCAGCTCACCGCGGGAGTACACAGATACGCAGTATTTT. The chain recombines TRBV18 with TRBJ2-3; 7 bases agree with TRBD2. CDR1 and CDR2 from the germline V gene are KGHSH and LQKENI. The V gene end was trimmed by 3 bases and the J gene end by 2 bases; junction bases not matched to a gene: 2. The length of the CDR3 is 14 residues.

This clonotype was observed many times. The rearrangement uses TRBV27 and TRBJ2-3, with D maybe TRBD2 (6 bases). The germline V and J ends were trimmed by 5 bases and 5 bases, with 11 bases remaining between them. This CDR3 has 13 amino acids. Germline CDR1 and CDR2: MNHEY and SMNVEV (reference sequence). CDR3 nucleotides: TGTGCCAGCAGTGGAAAAGCGGGAGATACGCAGTATTTT. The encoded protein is CASSGKAGDTQYF.

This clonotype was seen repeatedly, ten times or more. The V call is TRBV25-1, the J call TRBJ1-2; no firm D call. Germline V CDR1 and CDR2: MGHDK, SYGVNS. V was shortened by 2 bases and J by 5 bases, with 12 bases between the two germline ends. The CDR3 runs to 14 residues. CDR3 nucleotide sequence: TGTGCCAGCAGTGAACCCGAACAATTTTATGGCTACACCTTC. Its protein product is CASSEPEQFYGYTF.

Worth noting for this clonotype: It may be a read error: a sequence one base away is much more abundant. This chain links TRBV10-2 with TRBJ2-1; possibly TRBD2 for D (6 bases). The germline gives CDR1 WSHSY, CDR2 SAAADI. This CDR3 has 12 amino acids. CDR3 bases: TGCGCCAGCACCGGGGGTGACAATGAGCAGCTCTTC. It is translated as CASTGGDNEQLF.

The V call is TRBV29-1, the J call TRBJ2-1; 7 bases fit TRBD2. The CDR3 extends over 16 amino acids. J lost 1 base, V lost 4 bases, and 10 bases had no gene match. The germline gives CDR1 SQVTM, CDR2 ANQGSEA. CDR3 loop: CSVVRGVQRSYNEQFF. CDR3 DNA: TGCAGCGTTGTTCGGGGGGTCCAAAGATCCTACAATGAGCAGTTCTTC.

The CDR3 nucleotides read TGTGCCAGCTCACCCTCGCCAGCGGGAGGTTCCTACGAGCAGTACTTC. As protein: CASSPSPAGGSYEQYF. J is TRBJ2-7 and V is TRBV18; 9 bases map to TRBD2. Germline lookup yields CDR1 KGHSH and CDR2 LQKENI. This CDR3 spans 16 amino acids. Trimming removed 3 bases from V and 1 base from J; junction bases left unmatched: 7.

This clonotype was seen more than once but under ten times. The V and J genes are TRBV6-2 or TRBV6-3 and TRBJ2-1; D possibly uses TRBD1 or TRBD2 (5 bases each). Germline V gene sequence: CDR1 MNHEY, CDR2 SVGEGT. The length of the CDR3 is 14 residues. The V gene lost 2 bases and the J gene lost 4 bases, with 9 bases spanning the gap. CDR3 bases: TGTGCCAGCAGTTACCGAGAGGGGTACAATGAGCAGTTCTTC. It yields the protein CASSYREGYNEQFF.

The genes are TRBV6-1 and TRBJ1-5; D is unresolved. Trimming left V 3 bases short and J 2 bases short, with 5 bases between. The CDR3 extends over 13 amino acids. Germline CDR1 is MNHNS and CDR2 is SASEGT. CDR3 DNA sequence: TGTGCCAGCAGTGAGTGGGGCAATCAGCCCCAGCATTTT. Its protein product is CASSEWGNQPQHF.

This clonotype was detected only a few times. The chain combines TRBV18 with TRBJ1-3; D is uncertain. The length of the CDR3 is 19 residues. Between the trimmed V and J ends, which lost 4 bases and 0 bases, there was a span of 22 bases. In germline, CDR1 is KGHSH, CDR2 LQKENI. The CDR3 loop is CASSRAGELTQHSGNTIYF. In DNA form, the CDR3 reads TGTGCCAGCTCACGAGCGGGAGAGCTGACTCAACACTCTGGAAACACCATATATTTT.

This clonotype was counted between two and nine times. As DNA, the CDR3 is TGTGCCAGCAGCTTGGGAGCCTCCAGCTCCTACGAGCAGTACTTC. Protein product: CASSLGASSSYEQYF. The chain carries TRBV11-2 and TRBJ2-7; D is perhaps TRBD2 (5 bases). V was trimmed by 3 bases and J by 0 bases, leaving 12 bases between them. The CDR3 sequence is 15 residues long. Germline CDR1 and CDR2: SGHAT and FQNNGV.

CDR3 coding DNA: TGCAGCGTTGAAGATCGAAGGACTGAAGCTTTCTTT. Protein: CSVEDRRTEAFF. This rearrangement joins TRBV29-1 to TRBJ1-1; D is unclear. V was cut by 0 bases and J by 5 bases, with 7 bases left in between. From germline, CDR1 is SQVTM and CDR2 ANQGSEA. The CDR3 length is 12 residues.

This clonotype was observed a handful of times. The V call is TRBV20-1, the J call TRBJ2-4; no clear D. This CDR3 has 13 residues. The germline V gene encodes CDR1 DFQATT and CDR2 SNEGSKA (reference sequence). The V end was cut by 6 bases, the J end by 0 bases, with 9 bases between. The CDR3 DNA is TGCAGTGCGAAACAGAAAGCCAAAAACATTCAGTACTTC. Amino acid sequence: CSAKQKAKNIQYF.

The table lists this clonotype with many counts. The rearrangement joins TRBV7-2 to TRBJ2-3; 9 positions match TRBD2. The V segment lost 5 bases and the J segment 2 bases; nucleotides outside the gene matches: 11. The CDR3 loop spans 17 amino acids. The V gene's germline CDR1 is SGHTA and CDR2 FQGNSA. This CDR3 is CASSPPLWTSDTDTQYF. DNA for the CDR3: TGTGCCAGCAGCCCACCCCTTTGGACTAGCGACACAGATACGCAGTATTTT.

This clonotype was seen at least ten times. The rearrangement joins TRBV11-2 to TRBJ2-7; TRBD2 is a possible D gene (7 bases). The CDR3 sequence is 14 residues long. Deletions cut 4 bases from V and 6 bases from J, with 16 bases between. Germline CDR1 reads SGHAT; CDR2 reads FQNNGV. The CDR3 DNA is TGTGCCAGCAGCTATACCGGGGGGCCAGCCGAGCAGTACTTC. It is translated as CASSYTGGPAEQYF.

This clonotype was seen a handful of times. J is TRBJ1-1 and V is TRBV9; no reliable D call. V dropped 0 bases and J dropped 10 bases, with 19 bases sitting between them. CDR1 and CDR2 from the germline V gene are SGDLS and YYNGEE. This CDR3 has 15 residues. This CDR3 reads CASSVGVGDADLAFF. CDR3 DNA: TGTGCCAGCAGCGTAGGGGTAGGAGATGCTGACTTAGCTTTCTTT.

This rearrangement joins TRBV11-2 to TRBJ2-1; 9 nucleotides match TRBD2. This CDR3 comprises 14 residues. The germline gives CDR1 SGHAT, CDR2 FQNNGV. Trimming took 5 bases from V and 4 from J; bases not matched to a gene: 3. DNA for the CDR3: TGTGCCAGCAGCCTGACTAGCGGATACAATGAGCAGTTCTTC. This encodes CASSLTSGYNEQFF.

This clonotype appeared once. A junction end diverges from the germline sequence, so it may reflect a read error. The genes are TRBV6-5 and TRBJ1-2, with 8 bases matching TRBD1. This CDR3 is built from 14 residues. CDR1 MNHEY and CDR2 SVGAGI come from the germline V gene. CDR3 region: CASSIDRGNYGYNF. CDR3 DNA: TGTGCCAGCAGTATCGACAGGGGAAACTATGGCTACAACTTC.

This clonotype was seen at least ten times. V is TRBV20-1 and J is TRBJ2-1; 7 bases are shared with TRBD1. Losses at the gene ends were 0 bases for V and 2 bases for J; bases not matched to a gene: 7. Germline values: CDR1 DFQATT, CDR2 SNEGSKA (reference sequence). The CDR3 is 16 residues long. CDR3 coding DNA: TGCAGTGCTAGAGATCAGACAGGGCGGACCTACAATGAGCAGTTCTTC. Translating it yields CSARDQTGRTYNEQFF.